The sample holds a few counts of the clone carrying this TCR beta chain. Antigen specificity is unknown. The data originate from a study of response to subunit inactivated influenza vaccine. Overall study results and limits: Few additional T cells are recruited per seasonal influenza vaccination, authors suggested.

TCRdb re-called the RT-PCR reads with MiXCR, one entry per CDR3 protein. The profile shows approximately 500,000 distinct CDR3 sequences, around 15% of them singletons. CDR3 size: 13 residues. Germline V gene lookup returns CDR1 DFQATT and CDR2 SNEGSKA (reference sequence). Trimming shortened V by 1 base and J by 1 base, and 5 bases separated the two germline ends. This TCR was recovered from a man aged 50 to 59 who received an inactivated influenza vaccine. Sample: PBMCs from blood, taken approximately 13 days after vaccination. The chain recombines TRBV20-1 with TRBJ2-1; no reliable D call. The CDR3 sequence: CSARVKSYNEQFF. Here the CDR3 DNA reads TGCAGTGCTAGAGTCAAGTCCTACAATGAGCAGTTCTTC.